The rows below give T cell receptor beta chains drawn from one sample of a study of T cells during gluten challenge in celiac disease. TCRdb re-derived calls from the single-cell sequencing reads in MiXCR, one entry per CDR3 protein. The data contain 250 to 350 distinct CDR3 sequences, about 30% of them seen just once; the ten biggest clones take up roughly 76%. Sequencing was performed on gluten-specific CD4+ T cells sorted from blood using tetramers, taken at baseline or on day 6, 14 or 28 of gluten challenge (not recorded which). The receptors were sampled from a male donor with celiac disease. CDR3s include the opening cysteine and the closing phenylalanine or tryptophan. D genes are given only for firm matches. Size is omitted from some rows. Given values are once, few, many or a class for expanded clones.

CASSFASRQAPNSPLHF TGTGCCAGCAGCTTCGCATCTAGACAGGCTCCTAATTCACCCCTCCACTTT TRBJ1-6 NA TRBV5-6 NA
CSVEVGRGGEQYF TGCAGCGTTGAAGTGGGCAGGGGCGGCGAGCAGTACTTC TRBJ2-7 NA TRBV29-1 few
CASSHGQAGDEQYF TGCGCCAGCAGCCACGGACAGGCCGGCGACGAGCAGTACTTC TRBJ2-7 TRBD1 TRBV4-1 few
CASSLVQGRDTQYF TGTGCCAGCAGCTTAGTCCAAGGGAGAGATACGCAGTATTTT TRBJ2-3 NA TRBV7-2 hyperexpanded
CATSDPRGRSPGDDEQYF TGTGCCACCAGTGACCCCCGGGGCAGGTCCCCGGGAGATGACGAGCAGTACTTC TRBJ2-7 NA TRBV24-1 NA
CASSLFPNSPLHF TGTGCCAGCAGCTTATTCCCTAATTCACCCCTCCACTTT TRBJ1-6 NA TRBV11-2 once
CASSPEGALGTEAFF TGTGCCAGCAGCCCCGAAGGGGCCCTTGGCACTGAAGCTTTCTTT TRBJ1-1 NA TRBV4-2 NA
CSVSLGLAEETQYF TGCAGCGTAAGCTTGGGACTAGCTGAAGAGACCCAGTACTTC TRBJ2-5 TRBD2 TRBV29-1 few
CATSRDQTSLSKGNTGELFF TGTGCCACCAGCAGAGATCAGACTAGCTTATCTAAAGGGAACACCGGGGAGCTGTTTTTT TRBJ2-2 TRBD2 TRBV15 NA
CASSLVGHPGETQYF TGTGCCAGCAGCTTGGTAGGACACCCCGGTGAGACCCAGTACTTC TRBJ2-5 NA TRBV5-5 NA
CASTLLGGGGMNTEAFF TGTGCCAGCACCCTCCTGGGGGGGGGCGGGATGAACACTGAAGCTTTCTTT TRBJ1-1 NA TRBV2 NA
CSVQRQGDQPQHF TGCAGTGTCCAGCGACAGGGAGATCAGCCCCAGCATTTT TRBJ1-5 TRBD1 TRBV20-1 few
CASQGLSTDTGELFF TGTGCCAGCCAGGGCCTTTCGACGGACACCGGGGAGCTGTTTTTT TRBJ2-2 NA TRBV6-1 NA
CSASGEGAWEQFF TGCAGTGCTAGTGGCGAGGGGGCCTGGGAGCAGTTCTTC TRBJ2-1 TRBD1 TRBV20-1 NA
CASSQPGPGNTIYF TGTGCCAGCAGCCAGCCCGGACCCGGAAACACCATATATTTT TRBJ1-3 NA TRBV4-2 medium-sized
CASNPWGDNNSPLHF TGTGCCAGCAACCCGTGGGGGGACAATAATTCACCCCTCCACTTT TRBJ1-6 NA TRBV9 few
CASSIFGSFETGELFF TGTGCCAGTAGTATCTTCGGGAGCTTTGAGACCGGGGAGCTGTTTTTT TRBJ2-2 NA TRBV19 medium-sized
CSARDRAGLNTGELFF TGCAGTGCTAGAGATAGGGCAGGGTTGAACACCGGGGAGCTGTTTTTT TRBJ2-2 NA TRBV20-1 NA
CASSSDSTGELFF TGTGCCAGCAGCTCGGACTCTACCGGGGAGCTGTTTTTT TRBJ2-2 NA TRBV7-2 large
CASSIVGGWSGDEQFF TGTGCCAGTAGTATAGTAGGGGGGTGGAGCGGTGATGAGCAGTTCTTC TRBJ2-1 NA TRBV19 few
CSARSNREVGNTIYF TGCAGTGCTAGAAGTAACAGGGAGGTTGGAAACACCATATATTTT TRBJ1-3 NA TRBV20-1 NA
CSAGRQADQPQHF TGCAGTGCAGGCCGGCAGGCGGATCAGCCCCAGCATTTT TRBJ1-5 NA TRBV20-1 few
CASRPRGAPSYEQYF TGTGCCAGCAGGCCCAGGGGGGCGCCTTCCTACGAGCAGTACTTC TRBJ2-7 NA TRBV12-3/TRBV12-4 NA
CASSVVPGGPDTQYF TGTGCCAGCAGCGTAGTGCCGGGAGGACCAGATACGCAGTATTTT TRBJ2-3 TRBD2 TRBV9 hyperexpanded